A selection of T cell receptor beta chains follows, all from one sample in a study of T cell repertoires in aging, cancer and after chemotherapy. TCRdb re-called the multiplex PCR reads through MiXCR, storing one row per CDR3 protein. The sample has 9,400 or so distinct CDR3 sequences; roughly 31% are singletons. The source material was blood. All receptors come from a human donor in good health. The donor label of this sample is uncertain. CDR3s include the opening cysteine and the closing phenylalanine or tryptophan. D genes are given only for firm matches. Clone size is shown for a subset of rows, as once, few, many or a class of expanded clone.

J gene,V gene,clone size,D gene,CDR3 protein,CDR3 DNA
TRBJ2-7,TRBV5-5,.,.,CASSKGGSYEQYF,TGTGCCAGCAGTAAGGGTGGGTCCTACGAGCAGTACTTC
TRBJ2-5,TRBV5-4,few,TRBD1,CASSLGTGGVETQYF,TGTGCCAGCAGCCTCGGGACAGGGGGGGTGGAGACCCAGTACTTC
TRBJ2-7,TRBV15,.,.,CATSRDWEQYEQYF,TGTGCCACCAGCAGAGATTGGGAGCAGTACGAGCAGTACTTC
TRBJ2-3,TRBV20-1,once,.,CSARGGPTTDTQYF,TGCAGTGCTAGAGGGGGGCCCACCACAGATACGCAGTATTTT
TRBJ1-3,TRBV29-1,.,.,CSVPQGNGNTVYF,TGCAGCGTCCCTCAGGGGAACGGAAACACCGTATATTTT
TRBJ2-3,TRBV6-5,medium-sized,.,CASSGLGTDTQYF,TGTGCCAGCAGTGGGCTCGGCACAGATACGCAGTATTTT
TRBJ2-3,TRBV5-6,few,TRBD1,CASSLGPGQGTDTQYF,TGTGCCAGCAGCTTGGGGCCGGGACAGGGCACAGATACGCAGTATTTT
TRBJ2-5,TRBV20-1,once,.,CSAPDREGTQYF,TGCAGTGCACCAGACAGGGAGGGGACCCAGTACTTC
TRBJ1-1,TRBV5-1,once,.,CASSGGWNTEAFF,TGCGCCAGCAGCGGGGGATGGAACACTGAAGCTTTCTTT
TRBJ2-5,TRBV6-1,few,.,CASGGAAAGGETQYF,TGTGCCAGCGGGGGGGCGGCCGCTGGTGGGGAGACCCAGTACTTC
TRBJ2-1,TRBV15,.,TRBD1,CATSRGGQGISNEQFF,TGTGCCACCAGCAGAGGGGGACAGGGGATTTCCAATGAGCAGTTCTTC
TRBJ1-4,TRBV6-5,.,TRBD1,CASSRQGAIGEKLFF,TGTGCCAGCAGCCGACAGGGGGCAATTGGAGAAAAACTGTTTTTT
TRBJ2-2,TRBV11-2,.,TRBD2,CASRRASGGAFGELFF,TGTGCCAGCCGTCGGGCTAGCGGGGGGGCGTTCGGGGAGCTGTTTTTT
TRBJ2-7,TRBV27,.,TRBD1,CASSPPGQGRHEQYF,TGTGCCAGCAGTCCCCCCGGACAGGGGCGACACGAGCAGTACTTC
TRBJ1-1,TRBV11-2,.,.,CASSLVGGEAFF,TGTGCCAGCAGCCTAGTCGGGGGTGAAGCTTTCTTT
TRBJ1-6,TRBV6-6,.,TRBD1,CASSLGGGYSPLHF,TGTGCCAGCAGCCTCGGAGGGGGCTATTCACCCCTCCACTTT
TRBJ2-1,TRBV5-1,.,.,CASSYRGGEQFF,TGCGCCAGCAGCTACAGGGGAGGTGAGCAGTTCTTC
TRBJ1-5,TRBV15,.,.,CATSRDPNQPQHF,TGTGCCACCAGCAGAGATCCTAATCAGCCCCAGCATTTT
TRBJ2-7,TRBV5-1,.,TRBD1,CASSSTGGEQYF,TGCGCCAGCAGCTCGACAGGGGGGGAGCAGTACTTC
TRBJ2-7,TRBV6-1,.,TRBD1,CASSEAYGQAHYEQYF,TGTGCCAGCAGTGAAGCCTATGGACAGGCCCACTACGAGCAGTACTTC
TRBJ2-2,TRBV5-4,few,TRBD1,CASSLIRTGDTGELFF,TGTGCCAGCAGCTTGATTCGGACAGGGGACACCGGGGAGCTGTTTTTT
TRBJ1-2,TRBV29-1,medium-sized,TRBD1,CSAADRAGSGYTF,TGCAGCGCCGCGGACAGGGCCGGGAGTGGCTACACCTTC
TRBJ2-5,TRBV13,.,.,CASSTTRLPGTQYF,TGTGCCAGCAGTACAACTAGGCTCCCAGGGACCCAGTACTTC
TRBJ2-1,TRBV6-1,.,.,CASSERGNEQFF,TGTGCCAGCAGTGAGAGGGGTAATGAGCAGTTCTTC
TRBJ2-5,TRBV19,medium-sized,.,CASSHGQGETQYF,TGTGCCAGTAGTCACGGCCAGGGAGAGACCCAGTACTTC
TRBJ2-5,TRBV6-1,.,TRBD1,CASMLGGFETQYF,TGTGCCTCCATGTTAGGGGGCTTTGAGACCCAGTACTTC
TRBJ1-6,TRBV19,medium-sized,.,CASSVGQTGFSPLHF,TGTGCCAGTAGTGTTGGCCAAACAGGGTTTTCACCCCTCCACTTT
TRBJ1-6,TRBV6-1,.,.,CASSERGGIYNSPLHF,TGTGCCAGCAGTGAAAGAGGAGGGATCTATAATTCACCCCTCCACTTT
TRBJ1-2,TRBV29-1,medium-sized,.,CSVEDEGPWGYGYTF,TGCAGCGTTGAAGATGAGGGCCCCTGGGGCTATGGCTACACCTTC
TRBJ1-2,TRBV19,.,.,CASRALFGYGYTF,TGTGCCAGTCGGGCCCTCTTTGGGTATGGCTACACCTTC
TRBJ2-3,TRBV19,.,TRBD1,CASSDRDRGRRGTDTQYF,TGTGCCAGTAGTGACCGGGACAGGGGGCGCAGGGGCACAGATACGCAGTATTTT
TRBJ2-3,TRBV5-1,.,.,CASSLTHPSTDTQYF,TGCGCCAGCAGCTTAACCCACCCGAGCACAGATACGCAGTATTTT
TRBJ1-4,TRBV6-6,.,.,CATTKRQTNEKLFF,TGTGCCACCACCAAAAGACAGACTAATGAAAAACTGTTTTTT
TRBJ2-1,TRBV19,medium-sized,.,CASRNLPDSRGQFF,TGTGCCAGTAGAAACCTCCCCGACAGTAGGGGTCAATTCTTC
TRBJ1-2,TRBV15,few,.,CATSRDSVDYGYTF,TGTGCCACCAGCAGAGATAGTGTGGACTATGGCTACACCTTC
TRBJ2-7,TRBV6-6,.,.,CASGMRIAYEQYF,TGTGCCAGCGGTATGAGGATCGCCTACGAGCAGTACTTC
TRBJ2-7,TRBV18,few,TRBD1,CASSRTGLSYEQYF,TGTGCCAGCTCACGGACAGGGCTCTCATACGAGCAGTACTTC
TRBJ2-7,TRBV5-5,.,.,CASSLDLRRLPRPQGTYEQYF,TGTGCCAGCAGCTTGGACTTACGAAGACTGCCAAGGCCTCAGGGGACCTACGAGCAGTACTTC
TRBJ2-5,TRBV18,few,.,CASSPNTGFETQYF,TGTGCCAGCTCACCCAACACAGGGTTCGAGACCCAGTACTTC
TRBJ2-1,TRBV6-2/TRBV6-3,few,TRBD2,CASSPGTSGGSGQFF,TGTGCCAGCAGTCCCGGGACTAGCGGGGGTTCGGGGCAGTTCTTC
TRBJ1-3,TRBV7-6,.,.,CASSLARGPISYRSGNTIYF,TGTGCCAGCAGCTTAGCAAGGGGACCTATATCCTATCGCTCTGGAAACACCATATATTTT
TRBJ1-2,TRBV5-4,.,TRBD1,CASSLGQGPYGYTF,TGCGCCAGCAGCTTGGGACAGGGTCCCTATGGCTACACCTTC
TRBJ2-7,TRBV19,.,TRBD1,CASSTGTGIRYEQYF,TGTGCCAGTAGTACGGGGACAGGTATTAGATACGAGCAGTACTTC
TRBJ2-1,TRBV20-1,.,TRBD2,CSASVRGGGHNEQFF,TGCAGTGCTAGCGTGCGGGGGGGCGGGCACAATGAGCAGTTCTTC
TRBJ2-4,TRBV6-6,few,TRBD1,CASSRYRGQTKNIQYF,TGTGCCAGCAGTCGATACAGGGGACAGACCAAAAACATTCAGTACTTC
TRBJ1-4,TRBV28,.,TRBD1,CASSGPGQWEKLFF,TGTGCCAGCAGTGGGCCGGGACAGTGGGAAAAACTGTTTTTT
TRBJ2-1,TRBV5-3,few,.,CARSPVEGGGINNEQFF,TGTGCCAGAAGCCCAGTCGAGGGGGGCGGAATAAACAATGAGCAGTTCTTC
TRBJ1-5,TRBV12-3/TRBV12-4,.,.,CASSLSGDQPQHF,TGTGCCAGCAGTTTGTCGGGGGATCAGCCCCAGCATTTT
TRBJ1-2,TRBV6-1,.,.,CASSEGWQKPYGYTF,TGTGCCAGCAGTGAAGGTTGGCAGAAACCCTATGGCTACACCTTC
TRBJ2-3,TRBV7-2,.,.,CASSAPGAGTTQYF,TGTGCCAGCAGCGCCCCAGGGGCAGGGACAACGCAGTATTTT
TRBJ1-5,TRBV5-6,few,.,CASSHQSRFNQPQHF,TGTGCCAGCAGCCATCAAAGCCGGTTCAATCAGCCCCAGCATTTT
TRBJ1-1,TRBV12-3/TRBV12-4,.,.,CASSLVPVMNTEAFF,TGTGCCAGCAGTTTAGTCCCCGTCATGAACACTGAAGCTTTCTTT
TRBJ1-5,TRBV5-5,medium-sized,.,CASSLLGGNQPQHF,TGTGCCAGCAGCTTGTTAGGGGGCAATCAGCCCCAGCATTTT
TRBJ2-2,TRBV5-1,.,.,CASSPQVVNTGELFF,TGCGCCAGCAGCCCGCAGGTGGTAAACACCGGGGAGCTGTTTTTT
TRBJ2-7,TRBV15,.,.,CATSFRGPTYEQYF,TGTGCCACCAGTTTCAGGGGCCCCACCTACGAGCAGTACTTC